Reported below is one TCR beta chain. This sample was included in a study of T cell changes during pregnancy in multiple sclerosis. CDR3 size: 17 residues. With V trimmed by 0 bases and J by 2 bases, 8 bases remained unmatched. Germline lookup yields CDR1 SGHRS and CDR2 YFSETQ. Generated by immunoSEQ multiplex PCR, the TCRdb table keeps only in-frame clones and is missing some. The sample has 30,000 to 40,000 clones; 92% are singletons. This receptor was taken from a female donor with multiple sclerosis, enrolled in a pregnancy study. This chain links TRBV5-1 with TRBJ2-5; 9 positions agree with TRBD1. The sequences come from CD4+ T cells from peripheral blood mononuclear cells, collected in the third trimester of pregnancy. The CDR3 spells CASSLVGQGGIQETQYF. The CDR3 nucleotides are TGCGCCAGCAGCTTGGTGGGACAGGGAGGGATACAAGAGACCCAGTACTTC.